A single sample is the source of the 15 T cell receptor beta chains below, sequenced in a study of blood T cell repertoires in COVID-19. The protocol was immunoSEQ multiplex PCR, while the TCRdb copy is restricted to in-frame clones and leaves out a portion. The sample lists 90,000 to 120,000 clones, approximately 90% occurring once. The sequenced material came from peripheral blood. These TCRs come from a woman aged 25 to 39 with acute or convalescent COVID-19.

The V gene is TRBV4-1, the J gene TRBJ2-7; 12 nucleotides line up with TRBD2. CDR1 and CDR2 from the germline V gene are MGHRA and YSYEKL. V lost 3 bases, J lost 5 bases, and 8 bases stayed unmatched. The CDR3 is 16 residues long. CDR3 protein: CASSHTSGLAGNEQYF. Here the CDR3 DNA reads TGCGCCAGCAGCCATACATCAGGACTAGCGGGGAACGAGCAGTACTTC.

J is TRBJ1-1 and V is TRBV6-2 or TRBV6-3; no definite D call. Germline V gene data show CDR1 as MNHEY and CDR2 as SVGEGT. V was cut by 2 bases and J by 1 base, with 8 bases left in between. There are 14 residues in the CDR3. CDR3 sequence: CASSYPPGNTEAFF. The CDR3 DNA reads as TGTGCCAGCAGTTACCCCCCAGGGAACACTGAAGCTTTCTTT.

The genes are TRBV6-2 or TRBV6-3 and TRBJ2-6; TRBD1 agrees at 7 bases. Germline V CDR1 and CDR2: MNHEY, SVGEGT. The CDR3 spans 21 residues. V shed 1 base, J shed 1 base, and the junction held 16 bases outside the gene matches. CDR3 sequence reads: CASSYLNRGERDPSGANVLTF. As DNA, the CDR3 is TGTGCCAGCAGTTACTTAAACAGGGGCGAAAGAGATCCGTCTGGGGCCAACGTCCTGACTTTC.

The V call is TRBV3-1 (or the pseudogene TRBV3-2), the J call TRBJ2-1; D is ambiguous. Germline V gene data show CDR1 as LGHDT and CDR2 as YNNKEL (reference sequence). Trimming removed 4 bases from V and 3 bases from J, with 10 bases in between. This CDR3 comprises 14 residues. The CDR3 region has the DNA TGTGCCAGCAGCCTAAACCCGAGCTACAATGAGCAGTTCTTC. Translated: CASSLNPSYNEQFF.

The chain joins TRBV6-2 or TRBV6-3 to TRBJ1-1; tentative D call: TRBD1 (5 bases). V lost 2 bases and J lost 0, with 25 bases in between. Germline CDR1 and CDR2: MNHEY and SVGEGT. The CDR3 is 20 amino acids. The CDR3 bases are TGTGCCAGCAGTTACAAGCCCCTGACTGAAGAGTACAGGATGAACACTGAAGCTTTCTTT. It translates to CASSYKPLTEEYRMNTEAFF.

V and J are TRBV7-6 and TRBJ2-1; D is ambiguous. This CDR3 comprises 12 residues. The germline V gene has CDR1 SGHVS and CDR2 FNYEAQ. V lost 1 base, J lost 9 bases, and 7 bases lay in between. CDR3 loop: CASSLVSREQFF. In nucleotides, the CDR3 is TGTGCCAGCAGCTTAGTGAGTCGTGAGCAGTTCTTC.

The chain has TRBV6-4 and TRBJ2-3; the D is unclear. Between the trimmed V and J ends, which lost 0 bases and 0 bases, there was a span of 7 bases. Germline assignment: CDR1 MRHNA and CDR2 SNTAGT. CDR3 length equals 15 residues. The CDR3, as DNA: TGTGCCAGCAGTGACTCGATGAGTAGCACAGATACGCAGTATTTT. Encoded protein: CASSDSMSSTDTQYF.

V and J are TRBV28 and TRBJ2-1; 7 nucleotides align to TRBD2. V lost 1 base to trimming and J lost 9 bases; unmatched junction nucleotides: 9. Germline CDR1 and CDR2: MDHEN and SYDVKM. This CDR3 contains 15 residues. CDR3 residues: CASSLLGEGQPEQFF. The CDR3, as DNA: TGTGCCAGCAGTTTATTGGGGGAGGGCCAGCCTGAGCAGTTCTTC.

The rearrangement links TRBV18 to TRBJ1-3; D is undetermined. From germline, CDR1 is KGHSH and CDR2 LQKENI. The CDR3 runs 16 residues. The V and J ends lost 0 bases and 1 base respectively, with 10 bases between them. CDR3 sequence (DNA): TGTGCCAGCTCACCACCGACGGGGATATCTGGAAACACCATATATTTT. It codes for CASSPPTGISGNTIYF. Full variable domain (missing parts from reference TRBV18 and TRBJ1-3): NAGVMQNPRHLVRRRGQEARLRCSPMKGHSHVYWYRQLPEEGLKFMVYLQKENIIDESGMPKERFSAEFPKEGPSILRIQQVVRGDSAAYFCASSPPTGISGNTIYFGEGSWLTVV.

This clone was seen a handful of times. The V call is TRBV7-9, the J call TRBJ2-7; no clear D gene. CDR1 and CDR2 (germline): SEHNR, FQNEAQ (reference sequence). The CDR3 runs 12 residues. Deletions cut 3 bases from V and 6 bases from J, with 9 bases between. For the CDR3, the DNA is TGTGCCAGCAGCTTTCAAACTGGCGAGCAGTACTTC. Its protein product is CASSFQTGEQYF.

The J gene is TRBJ2-3, the V gene TRBV14; 8 nucleotides line up with TRBD2. Germline CDR1 and CDR2: SGHDN and FVKESK. V was clipped by 3 bases and J by 3 bases; unmatched bases: 8. This CDR3 has 16 amino acids. CDR3 loop: CASSHGSGRRTDTQYF. As DNA, the CDR3 is TGTGCCAGCAGCCATGGAAGCGGGAGAAGGACAGATACGCAGTATTTT. Variable domain in full (rest from reference TRBV14 and TRBJ2-3): EAGVTQFPSHSVIEKGQTVTLRCDPISGHDNLYWYRRVMGKEIKFLLHFVKESKQDESGMPNNRFLAERTGGTYSTLKVQPAELEDSGVYFCASSHGSGRRTDTQYFGPGTRLTVL.

The V call is TRBV4-2, the J call TRBJ1-6; 8 bases are shared with TRBD1. In germline, CDR1 is LGHNA, CDR2 YNFKEQ. CDR3 length: 19 amino acids. J gave up 10 bases and V 5 bases, and 22 bases lay outside the gene matches. The CDR3 loop is CASSRHHNPPGQAPSPLHF. CDR3 DNA: TGTGCCAGCAGCAGACATCATAACCCCCCGGGACAGGCCCCATCACCCCTCCACTTT.

The chain carries TRBV4-2 and TRBJ2-4, with 8 bases fitting TRBD2. V gave up 0 bases and J gave up 7 bases; unmatched junction bases: 11. The CDR3 sequence is 17 residues long. Germline values: CDR1 LGHNA, CDR2 YNFKEQ. CDR3 sequence: CASSQDRTSGRGNIQYF. CDR3 coding DNA: TGTGCCAGCAGCCAAGATCGAACTAGCGGAAGGGGTAACATTCAGTACTTC.

The chain combines TRBV7-3 with TRBJ2-1; tentative D call: TRBD2 (5 bases). The CDR3 covers 13 residues. CDR1 SGHTA and CDR2 FQGTGA come from the germline V gene. Trimming stripped 5 bases from V and 9 bases from J, with 14 bases between. The CDR3, as DNA: TGTGCCAGCAGCCAAAGCCTCGGGGTTGAGCAGTTCTTC. Protein: CASSQSLGVEQFF.

The gene calls are TRBV5-8 and TRBJ1-5, with TRBD1 matching 8 bases. J was trimmed by 7 bases and V by 7 bases; bases with no gene match: 10. Germline CDR1 and CDR2: SGHTS and YDEGEE. This CDR3 region has 14 residues. The CDR3 is CASSSRTGQQPQHF. CDR3 DNA sequence: TGTGCCAGCTCGTCCCGGACAGGGCAACAGCCCCAGCATTTT.